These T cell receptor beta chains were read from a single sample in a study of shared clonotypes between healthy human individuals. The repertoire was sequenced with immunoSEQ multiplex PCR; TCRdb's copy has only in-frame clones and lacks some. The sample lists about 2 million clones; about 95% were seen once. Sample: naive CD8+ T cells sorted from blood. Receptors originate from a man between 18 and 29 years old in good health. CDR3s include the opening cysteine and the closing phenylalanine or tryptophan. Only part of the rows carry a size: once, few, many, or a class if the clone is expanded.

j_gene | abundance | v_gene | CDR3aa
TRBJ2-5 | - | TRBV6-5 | CASSQRLVPETQYF
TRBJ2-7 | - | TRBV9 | CASSGAGTYEQYF
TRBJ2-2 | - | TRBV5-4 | CASSRLETDGELFF
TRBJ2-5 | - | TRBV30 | CAWDSGGYQETQYF
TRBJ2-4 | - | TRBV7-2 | CASSSPTDLAKNIQYF
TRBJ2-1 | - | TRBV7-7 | CASSQGLGLNEQFF
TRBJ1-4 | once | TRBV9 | CASSPPQGAPEKLFF
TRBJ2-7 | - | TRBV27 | CASSPQGASYEQYF
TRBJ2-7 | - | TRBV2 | CASSELSGLPSSYEQYF
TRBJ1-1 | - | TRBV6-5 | CASSPSGGSNTEAFF
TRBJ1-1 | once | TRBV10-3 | CAITKGTEAFF
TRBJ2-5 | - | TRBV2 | CASSLLAGGLQETQYF
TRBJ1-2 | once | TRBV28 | CASRPYSGTALTF
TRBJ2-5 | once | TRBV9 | CASSVGGRETQYF
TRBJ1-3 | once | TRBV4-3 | CASSQVVASAGNTIYF
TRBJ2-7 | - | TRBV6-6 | CASDIGGFLSYEQYF
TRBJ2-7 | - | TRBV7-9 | CASSRGTSGSSWSYEQYF
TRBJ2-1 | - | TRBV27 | CASSPDDTEQFF